These T cell receptor beta chains were read from a single sample in a study of OX40 agonist ivuxolimab in advanced cancers. The assay was immunoSEQ multiplex PCR, and TCRdb's table has in-frame clones only and misses some. The table has some 60,000 clones, roughly nine tenths seen once; the top ten hold around 1.8%. This specimen was CD4+ or CD8+ T cells sorted from blood, taken in a trial of the OX40 agonist ivuxolimab. These receptors all come from an adult with an advanced solid tumor such as melanoma, head and neck, liver or kidney cancer. The CDR3 runs from the conserved cysteine through the conserved F or W. Fields, in order: D gene, V gene, clone size, J gene, CDR3 DNA, CDR3 protein. D genes are given only for firm matches. Clone sizes are given selectively: once, few, many, or a class where the clone is expanded.

-	TRBV11-1	few	TRBJ2-5	TGTGCCAGCAGCTGGGACAATATGTACCAAGAGACCCAGTACTTC	CASSWDNMYQETQYF
-	TRBV19	-	TRBJ1-6	TGTGCCAGTAGTATCTCGATCGTCATGGGTTCACCCCTCCACTTT	CASSISIVMGSPLHF
-	TRBV2	-	TRBJ1-2	TGTGCCAGCAGTCTCAGGACGGATCCAACTAACTATGGCTACACCTTC	CASSLRTDPTNYGYTF
-	TRBV19	-	TRBJ2-2	TGTGCCAGTAGTGGCTCCGGGGGGCTGGGAAACACCGGGGAGCTGTTTTTT	CASSGSGGLGNTGELFF
-	TRBV28	-	TRBJ1-4	TGTGCCAGCAGTTTTTCTGGCGCAACTAATGAAAAACTGTTTTTT	CASSFSGATNEKLFF
-	TRBV5-1	-	TRBJ1-5	TGCGCCAGCAGCTTGGCGTCCGGGACCGGGCAGCCCCAGCATTTT	CASSLASGTGQPQHF
-	TRBV6-1	-	TRBJ2-7	TGTGCCAGCAGCTCAAGGGACAAAGAATACGAGCAGTACTTC	CASSSRDKEYEQYF
TRBD1	TRBV19	-	TRBJ1-2	TGTGCCAGTAGTATTCGGGGGACAGGGGACGATGGCTACACCTTC	CASSIRGTGDDGYTF
TRBD2	TRBV2	-	TRBJ2-7	TGTGCCAGCAGACTCAGCGGGGTCTACGAGCAGTACTTC	CASRLSGVYEQYF
-	TRBV28	-	TRBJ1-6	TGTGCCAGCAGTTTCTCAGGGTTTCGATCACCCCTCCACTTT	CASSFSGFRSPLHF
-	TRBV29-1	-	TRBJ2-2	TGCAGCGTTGTAATTATTAGCGGGGAGCTGTTTTTT	CSVVIISGELFF
TRBD2	TRBV5-4	-	TRBJ2-1	TGTGCCAGCAGCTTATTACTGGGGGGGGGCTACAATGAGCAGTTCTTC	CASSLLLGGGYNEQFF
-	TRBV7-9	-	TRBJ2-2	TGTGCCAGCAGCCCCCGTTCCGGGGAGCTGTTTTTT	CASSPRSGELFF
TRBD1	TRBV27	-	TRBJ1-1	TGTGCCAGCAGTTTAGACAGGGAGAACACTGAAGCTTTCTTT	CASSLDRENTEAFF
TRBD2	TRBV9	once	TRBJ2-1	TGTGCCAGCAGCCCGGGGGGGCAATCCTACAATGAGCAGTTCTTC	CASSPGGQSYNEQFF
TRBD1	TRBV25-1	-	TRBJ1-2	TGTGCCAGCAGCGAACAGGGGTATGGCTACACCTTC	CASSEQGYGYTF
TRBD2	TRBV7-2	-	TRBJ2-1	TGTGCCAGCAGCTTACTAGCGGGGTACAATGAGCAGTTCTTC	CASSLLAGYNEQFF
-	TRBV25-1	-	TRBJ2-1	TGTGCCAGCCGCGGGTACCTCTCAACCAATGAGCAGTTCTTC	CASRGYLSTNEQFF
-	TRBV5-1	-	TRBJ1-1	TGCGCCAGCAGCCGACGGGCGGAGAACACTGAAGCTTTCTTT	CASSRRAENTEAFF
-	TRBV2	-	TRBJ1-1	TGTGCCAGCAGTGAACAGGGGTTGAGGCATGCTTTCTTT	CASSEQGLRHAFF
-	TRBV5-4	-	TRBJ2-2	TGTGCCAGCAGCGTTGAACCGGACACCGGGGAGCTGTTTTTT	CASSVEPDTGELFF
TRBD2	TRBV2	-	TRBJ2-1	TGTGCCAGCAGTGTCCGGTGGGAGCGGGAGGGAGGGAATGAGCAGTTCTTC	CASSVRWEREGGNEQFF
-	TRBV2	-	TRBJ1-2	TGTGCCAGCAGTGAGGCTGGGTTATATGGCTACACCTTC	CASSEAGLYGYTF
-	TRBV19	-	TRBJ1-1	TGTGCCAGTAGTAAAGCCAGAATGAACACTGAAGCTTTCTTT	CASSKARMNTEAFF
-	TRBV6-5	-	TRBJ1-3	TGTGCCAGCAGTTCTCTAGACAGGCCTGGAAACACCATATATTTT	CASSSLDRPGNTIYF
-	TRBV20-1	few	TRBJ2-5	TGCAGTGCTAGAGACATGGCCCAGTACTTC	CSARDMAQYF
TRBD2	TRBV11-2	-	TRBJ2-2	TGTGCCAGCAGCATAAGCGGGGGGGGCACCGGGGAGCTGTTTTTT	CASSISGGGTGELFF